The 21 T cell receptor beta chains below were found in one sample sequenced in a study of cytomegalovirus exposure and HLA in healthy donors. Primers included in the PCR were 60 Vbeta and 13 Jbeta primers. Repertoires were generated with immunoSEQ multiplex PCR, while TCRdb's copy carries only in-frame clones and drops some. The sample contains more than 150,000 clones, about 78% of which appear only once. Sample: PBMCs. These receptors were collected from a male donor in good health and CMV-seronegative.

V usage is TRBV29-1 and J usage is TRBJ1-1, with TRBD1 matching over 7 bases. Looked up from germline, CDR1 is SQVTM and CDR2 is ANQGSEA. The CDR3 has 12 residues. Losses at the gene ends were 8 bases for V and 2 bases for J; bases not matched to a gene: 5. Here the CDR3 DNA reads TGCAGCCTAGGACAGGCCAACACTGAAGCTTTCTTT. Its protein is CSLGQANTEAFF.

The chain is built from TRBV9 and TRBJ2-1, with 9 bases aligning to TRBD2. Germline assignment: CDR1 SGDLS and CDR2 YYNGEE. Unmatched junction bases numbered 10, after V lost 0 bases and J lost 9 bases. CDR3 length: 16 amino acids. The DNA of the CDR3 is TGTGCCAGCAGCGTAGGTGGTAGCGGGAGCATGGGTGAGCAGTTCTTC. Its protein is CASSVGGSGSMGEQFF.

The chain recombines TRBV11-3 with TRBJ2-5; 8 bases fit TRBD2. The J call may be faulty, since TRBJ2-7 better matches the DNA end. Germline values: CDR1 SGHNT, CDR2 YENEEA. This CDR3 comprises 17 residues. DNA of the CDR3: TGTGCCAGCAGCTTATGGTTATGGCGGGGGGCTCCCTACGAGCAGTACTTC. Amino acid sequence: CASSLWLWRGAPYEQYF.

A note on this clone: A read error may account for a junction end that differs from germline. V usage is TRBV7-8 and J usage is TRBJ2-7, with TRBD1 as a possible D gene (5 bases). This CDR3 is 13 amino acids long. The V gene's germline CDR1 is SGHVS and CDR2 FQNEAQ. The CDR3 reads CASTIGHPYEQYF. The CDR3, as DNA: TGTGCTAGCACCATTGGACACCCCTACGAGCAGTACTTC.

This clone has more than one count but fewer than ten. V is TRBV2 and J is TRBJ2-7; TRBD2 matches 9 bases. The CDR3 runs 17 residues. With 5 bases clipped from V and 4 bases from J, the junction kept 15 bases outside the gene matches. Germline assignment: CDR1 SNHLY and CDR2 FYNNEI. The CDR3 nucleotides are TGTGCCAGCAGTATTGGCGGAAAGAGGACTAGCGCATACGAGCAGTACTTC. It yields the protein CASSIGGKRTSAYEQYF.

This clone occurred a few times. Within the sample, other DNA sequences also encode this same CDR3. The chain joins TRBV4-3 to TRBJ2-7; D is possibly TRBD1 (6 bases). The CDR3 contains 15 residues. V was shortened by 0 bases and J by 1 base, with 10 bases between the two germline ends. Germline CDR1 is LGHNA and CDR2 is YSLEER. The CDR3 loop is CASSQEQGRSYEQYF. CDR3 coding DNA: TGCGCCAGCAGCCAAGAACAGGGAAGATCCTACGAGCAGTACTTC.

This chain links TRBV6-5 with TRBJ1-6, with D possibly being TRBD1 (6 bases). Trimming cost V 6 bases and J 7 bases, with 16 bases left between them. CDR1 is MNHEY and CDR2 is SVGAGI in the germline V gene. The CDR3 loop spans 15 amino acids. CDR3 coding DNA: TGTGCCAGCAGGGACAGCCCAACGGGCAATTCACCCCTCCACTTT. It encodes CASRDSPTGNSPLHF.

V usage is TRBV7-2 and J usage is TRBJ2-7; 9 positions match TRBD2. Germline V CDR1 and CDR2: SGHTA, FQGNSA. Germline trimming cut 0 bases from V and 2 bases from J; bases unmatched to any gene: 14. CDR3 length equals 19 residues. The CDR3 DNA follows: TGTGCCAGCAGCTTAGCTGGTGTCGGCTTAGCGGGGGAGACCTACGAGCAGTACTTC. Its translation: CASSLAGVGLAGETYEQYF. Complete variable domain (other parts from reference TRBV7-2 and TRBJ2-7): GAGVSQSPSNKVTEKGKDVELRCDPISGHTALYWYRQSLGQGLEFLIYFQGNSAPDKSGLPSDRFSAERTGGSVSTLTIQRTQQEDSAVYLCASSLAGVGLAGETYEQYFGPGTRLTVT.

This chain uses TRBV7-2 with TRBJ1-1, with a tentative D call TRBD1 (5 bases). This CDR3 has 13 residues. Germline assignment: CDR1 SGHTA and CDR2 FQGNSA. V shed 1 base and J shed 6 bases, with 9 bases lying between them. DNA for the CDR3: TGTGCCAGCAGCTTAGGCGGGGCGTCTGAAGCTTTCTTT. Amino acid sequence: CASSLGGASEAFF.

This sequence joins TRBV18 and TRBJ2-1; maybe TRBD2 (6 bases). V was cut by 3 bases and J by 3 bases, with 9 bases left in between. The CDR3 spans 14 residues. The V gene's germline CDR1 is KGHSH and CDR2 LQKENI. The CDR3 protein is CASSPLGGYNEQFF. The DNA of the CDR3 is TGTGCCAGCTCACCCCTGGGGGGCTACAATGAGCAGTTCTTC.

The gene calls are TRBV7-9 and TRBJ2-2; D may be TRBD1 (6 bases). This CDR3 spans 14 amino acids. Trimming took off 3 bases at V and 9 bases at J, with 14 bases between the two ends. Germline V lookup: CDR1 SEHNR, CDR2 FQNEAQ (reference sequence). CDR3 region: CASSFVGQFRELFF. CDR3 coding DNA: TGTGCCAGCAGCTTTGTTGGACAGTTTAGGGAGCTGTTTTTT.

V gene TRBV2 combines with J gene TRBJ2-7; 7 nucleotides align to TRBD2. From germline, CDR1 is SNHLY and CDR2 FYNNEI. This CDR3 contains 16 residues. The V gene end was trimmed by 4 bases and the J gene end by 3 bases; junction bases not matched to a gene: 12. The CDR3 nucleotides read TGTGCCAGCAGTGCCCCTGGGGGGACTACCTTCTACGAGCAGTACTTC. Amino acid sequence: CASSAPGGTTFYEQYF. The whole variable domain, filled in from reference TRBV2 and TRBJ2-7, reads EPEVTQTPSHQVTQMGQEVILRCVPISNHLYFYWYRQILGQKVEFLVSFYNNEISEKSEIFDDQFSVERPDGSNFTLKIRSTKLEDSAMYFCASSAPGGTTFYEQYFGPGTRLTVT.

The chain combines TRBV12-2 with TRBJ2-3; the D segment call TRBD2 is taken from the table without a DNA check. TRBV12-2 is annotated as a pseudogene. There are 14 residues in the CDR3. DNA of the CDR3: TGTGCAGGCTCTAGCGACCTCCGCACAGATACGCAGTATTTT. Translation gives CAGSSDLRTDTQYF.

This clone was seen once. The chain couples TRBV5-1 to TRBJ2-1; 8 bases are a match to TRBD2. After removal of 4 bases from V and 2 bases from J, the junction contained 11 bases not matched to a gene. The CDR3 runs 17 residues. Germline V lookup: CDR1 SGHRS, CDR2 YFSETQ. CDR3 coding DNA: TGCGCCAGCAGCCCCTTGGGGCGAGCGGGGGCCTACAATGAGCAGTTCTTC. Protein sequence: CASSPLGRAGAYNEQFF.

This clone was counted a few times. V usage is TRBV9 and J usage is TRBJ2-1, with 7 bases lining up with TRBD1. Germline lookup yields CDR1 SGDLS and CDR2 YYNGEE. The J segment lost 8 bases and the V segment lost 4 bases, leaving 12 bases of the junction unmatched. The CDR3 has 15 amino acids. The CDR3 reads CASSLTGWGWDEQFF. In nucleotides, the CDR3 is TGTGCCAGCAGCTTGACAGGGTGGGGGTGGGATGAGCAGTTCTTC.

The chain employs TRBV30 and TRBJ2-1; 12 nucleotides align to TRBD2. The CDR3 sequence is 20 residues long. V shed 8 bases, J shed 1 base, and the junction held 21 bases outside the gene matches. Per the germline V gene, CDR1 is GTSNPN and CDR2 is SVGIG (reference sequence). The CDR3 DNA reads TGTGCCGGGCAAGGATGGGACGGAAGGACTAGCGGGGTTTCCTACAATGAGCAGTTCTTC. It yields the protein CAGQGWDGRTSGVSYNEQFF.

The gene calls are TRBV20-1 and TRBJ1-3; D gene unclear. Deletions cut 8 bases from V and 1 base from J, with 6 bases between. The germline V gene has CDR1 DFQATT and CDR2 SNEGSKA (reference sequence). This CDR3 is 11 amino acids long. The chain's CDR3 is CSSESGNTIYF. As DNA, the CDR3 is TGCAGTTCAGAATCTGGAAACACCATATATTTT.

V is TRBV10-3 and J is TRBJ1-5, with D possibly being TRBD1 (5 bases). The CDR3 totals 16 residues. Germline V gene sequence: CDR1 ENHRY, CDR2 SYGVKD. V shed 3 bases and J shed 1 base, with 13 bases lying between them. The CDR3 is CAISDPSRGSNQPQHF. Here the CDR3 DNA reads TGTGCCATCAGTGATCCTTCGCGGGGGAGCAATCAGCCCCAGCATTTT.

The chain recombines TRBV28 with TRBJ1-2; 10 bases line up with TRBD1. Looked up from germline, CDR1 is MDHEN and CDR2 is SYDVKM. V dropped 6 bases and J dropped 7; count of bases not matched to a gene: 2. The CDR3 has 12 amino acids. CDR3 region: CASSRDRGGYTF. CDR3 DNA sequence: TGTGCCAGCAGCCGGGACAGGGGTGGCTACACCTTC.

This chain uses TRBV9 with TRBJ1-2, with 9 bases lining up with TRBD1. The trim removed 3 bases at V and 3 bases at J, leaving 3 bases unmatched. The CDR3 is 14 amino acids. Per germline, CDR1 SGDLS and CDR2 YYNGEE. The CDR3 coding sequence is TGTGCCAGCAGCGCCACAGGGGGCGACTATGGCTACACCTTC. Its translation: CASSATGGDYGYTF.

DNA for the CDR3: TGTGCCAGCAGCTTAGCGGTAAGGACAGGGGGCTTCAACACTGAAGCTTTCTTT. Protein: CASSLAVRTGGFNTEAFF. The chain has TRBV7-9 and TRBJ1-1; 11 bases are a match to TRBD1. The length of the CDR3 is 18 residues. Trimming took 0 bases from V and 2 from J; bases not matched to a gene: 8. Germline V gives CDR1 SEHNR, CDR2 FQNEAQ (reference sequence).